One and the same sample provided the 30 T cell receptor beta chains below, sequenced in a study of follicular helper T cells after annual influenza vaccination. Produced via immunoSEQ multiplex PCR; TCRdb's table is partial and in-frame only. In the table there are thousands of clones, 83% of which are singletons. Indicated time point: 2013-2014 season, 7 days after vaccination. The specimen comprised CXCR5+ CD38- circulating T follicular helper cells from blood, sampled 7 days after influenza vaccination. Indicated subset: circulating Tfh, non-naive CD4+CXCR5+PD-1+ (ICOS+CD38+ or ICOS-CD38-). Source of these receptors: an adult who received the influenza vaccine.

This clone was found once. The genes are TRBV21-1 and TRBJ2-2; no DNA check was done on the table's D call, TRBD2. TRBV21-1 is listed as a pseudogene. CDR3 size: 17 residues. In nucleotides, the CDR3 is TGTGCCAGCAGCATCTATGAGCGGGGGGGCCTCACCGGGGAGCTGTTTTTT. It codes for CASSIYERGGLTGELFF.

This clone is a singleton in its sample. The chain is built from TRBV2 and TRBJ2-1; 11 nucleotides match TRBD2. CDR3 length equals 15 residues. The V gene end was trimmed by 4 bases and the J gene end by 6 bases; junction bases not matched to a gene: 5. Germline CDR1 is SNHLY and CDR2 is FYNNEI. CDR3 nucleotide sequence: TGTGCCAGCAGTGCCAATAGCGGGGGGGTCAATGAGCAGTTCTTC. Amino acids: CASSANSGGVNEQFF.

In its sample, this clone was seen once. This chain uses TRBV4-3 with TRBJ1-3; 7 positions match TRBD1. Germline CDR1 and CDR2: LGHNA and YSLEER. The CDR3 contains 12 residues. With V trimmed by 4 bases and J by 8 bases, 2 bases remained unmatched. CDR3 loop: CASSRGQDTIYF. The CDR3 DNA is TGCGCCAGCAGCCGCGGACAGGACACCATATATTTT.

The V gene is TRBV7-3, the J gene TRBJ2-5; D is unclear. CDR1 and CDR2 (germline): SGHTA, FQGTGA. This CDR3 is 13 amino acids long. Trimming stripped 8 bases from V and 2 bases from J, with 12 bases between. The CDR3 sequence: CASSKGAQETQYF. DNA for the CDR3: TGTGCCAGCTCGAAGGGCGCACAAGAGACCCAGTACTTC.

This chain joins TRBV15 and TRBJ2-3, with 7 bases fitting TRBD1. Germline V lookup: CDR1 LNHNV, CDR2 YYDKDF (reference sequence). This CDR3 comprises 14 residues. The V gene end was trimmed by 1 base and the J gene end by 4 bases; junction bases not matched to a gene: 2. CDR3 amino acids: CATSRGQGADTQYF. In DNA, the CDR3 is TGTGCCACCAGCAGAGGACAGGGCGCAGATACGCAGTATTTT.

The chain recombines TRBV28 with TRBJ2-1; D is unresolved. Trimming took off 5 bases at V and 7 bases at J, with 3 bases between the two ends. CDR3 length: 10 residues. The germline V gene encodes CDR1 MDHEN and CDR2 SYDVKM. The CDR3 coding sequence is TGTGCCAGCAGTATAAATGAGCAGTTCTTC. It codes for CASSINEQFF.

The chain combines TRBV7-2 with TRBJ2-5; D is uncertain. CDR3 length: 16 amino acids. CDR1 and CDR2 from the germline V gene are SGHTA and FQGNSA. V was cut by 4 bases and J by 5 bases, with 20 bases left in between. The CDR3 protein is CASSSPPGSSRETQYF. The DNA of the CDR3 is TGTGCCAGCAGCTCGCCCCCCGGGTCCTCCCGGGAGACCCAGTACTTC.

This clone was recorded a few times. This sequence joins TRBV27 and TRBJ2-7; 7 bases are a match to TRBD2. Looked up from germline, CDR1 is MNHEY and CDR2 is SMNVEV (reference sequence). With V trimmed by 6 bases and J by 7 bases, 9 bases remained unmatched. The CDR3 is made up of 13 amino acids. This CDR3 reads CASSRGTTREQYF. Here the CDR3 DNA reads TGTGCCAGCAGCCGGGGGACTACTAGGGAGCAGTACTTC.

This chain joins TRBV15 and TRBJ2-5, with D maybe TRBD1 (6 bases). The CDR3 runs 14 residues. The germline CDR1 and CDR2 sequences are LNHNV and YYDKDF (reference sequence). Trimming stripped 9 bases from V and 0 bases from J, with 14 bases between. CDR3 in amino acids: CATGSGTYQETQYF. CDR3 bases: TGTGCCACAGGGTCCGGGACATACCAAGAGACCCAGTACTTC.

In its sample, this clone was seen a few times. The chain uses TRBV15 and TRBJ1-1; weak D call: TRBD1 (6 bases). Trimming left V 7 bases short and J 1 base short, with 10 bases between. The CDR3 covers 13 residues. Germline loops: CDR1 LNHNV, CDR2 YYDKDF (reference sequence). DNA of the CDR3: TGTGCCACCAAGACAGGTTCGAACACTGAAGCTTTCTTT. Its translation is CATKTGSNTEAFF.

This rearrangement joins TRBV5-1 to TRBJ2-3; 12 bases match TRBD2. V was pared by 4 bases and J by 4 bases, with 4 bases of the junction left unmatched. This CDR3 region has 15 residues. Germline V gene lookup returns CDR1 SGHRS and CDR2 YFSETQ. Written as DNA, the CDR3 is TGCGCCAGCAGCGAGGGACTAGCGGGTCCAGATACGCAGTATTTT. Its translation is CASSEGLAGPDTQYF.

The chain employs TRBV6-5 and TRBJ1-4, with 9 bases fitting TRBD1. V lost 2 bases, J lost 6 bases, and 1 base stayed unmatched. This CDR3 region has 14 residues. The germline CDR1 and CDR2 sequences are MNHEY and SVGAGI. The CDR3 DNA follows: TGTGCCAGCAGTTACGGGACAGGGTATGAAAAACTGTTTTTT. Its translation is CASSYGTGYEKLFF.

The chain employs TRBV19 and TRBJ1-2; no clear D. Germline-derived CDR1 and CDR2 are LNHDA and SQIVND (reference sequence). V lost 5 bases, J lost 2 bases, and 6 bases lay in between. This CDR3 has 12 residues. This CDR3 reads CASSRDNYGYTF. The CDR3 DNA reads as TGTGCCAGTAGTCGTGACAACTATGGCTACACCTTC.

This clone has only one observation. The chain links TRBV7-9 to TRBJ1-1; D ambiguous. The CDR3 has 15 amino acids. Germline CDR1 SEHNR, CDR2 FQNEAQ (reference sequence). V shed 5 bases and J shed 4 bases, with 17 bases lying between them. CDR3 in amino acids: CASSPTGSPGTEAFF. The CDR3 bases are TGTGCCAGCAGCCCAACGGGCTCCCCAGGCACTGAAGCTTTCTTT.

This clone was picked up one time. The rearrangement links TRBV19 to TRBJ2-2, with 8 bases lining up with TRBD1. V shed 2 bases, J shed 0 bases, and the junction held 8 bases outside the gene matches. The CDR3 has 18 amino acids. From germline, CDR1 is LNHDA and CDR2 SQIVND (reference sequence). The CDR3 DNA reads as TGTGCCAGTAGTATATTGGGGACAGGCCACTCGAACACCGGGGAGCTGTTTTTT. It encodes CASSILGTGHSNTGELFF.

This chain joins TRBV18 and TRBJ1-2; maybe TRBD1 (6 bases). With 2 bases removed from V and 6 bases from J, the gap between germline ends came to 10 bases. Looked up from germline, CDR1 is KGHSH and CDR2 is LQKENI. The CDR3 contains 13 residues. CDR3 residues: CASSPGTSNGYTF. The CDR3 DNA reads TGTGCCAGCTCACCAGGGACATCGAATGGCTACACCTTC.

The rearrangement uses TRBV29-1 and TRBJ1-3; weak D call: TRBD1 (6 bases). This CDR3 is built from 13 residues. Trimming stripped 5 bases from V and 4 bases from J, with 12 bases between. CDR1 and CDR2 from the germline V gene are SQVTM and ANQGSEA. The CDR3 loop is CSVRSTGGNTIYF. CDR3 bases: TGCAGCGTTCGATCTACAGGGGGAAACACCATATATTTT.

This clone was counted once. This chain uses TRBV4-3 with TRBJ1-2; D is unclear. Germline values: CDR1 LGHNA, CDR2 YSLEER. V shed 1 base and J shed 8 bases, with 11 bases lying between them. The CDR3 covers 13 residues. CDR3 bases: TGCGCCAGCAGCCAAGCCGCGGCAGGCGGCTACACCTTC. This translates into CASSQAAAGGYTF.

The gene calls are TRBV5-4 and TRBJ2-7; TRBD1 matches 7 bases. Per the germline V gene, CDR1 is SGHNT and CDR2 is YYREEE (reference sequence). With 3 bases clipped from V and 6 bases from J, the junction kept 6 bases outside the gene matches. The CDR3 totals 13 residues. The CDR3 loop is CASSSRQGVEQYF. The CDR3 nucleotides are TGTGCCAGCAGCTCGAGACAGGGTGTCGAGCAGTACTTC.

DNA of the CDR3: TGTGCCAGCAGCTTGGAGGGCCGAGAGGCTGAAAAACTGTTTTTT. Protein sequence: CASSLEGREAEKLFF. The chain has TRBV5-5 and TRBJ1-4; D not certain. Per germline, CDR1 SGHKS and CDR2 YYEKEE (reference sequence). V lost 0 bases and J lost 7, with 13 bases in between. This CDR3 region has 15 residues.

The chain combines TRBV5-1 with TRBJ1-1; 7 nucleotides match TRBD1. Per the germline V gene, CDR1 is SGHRS and CDR2 is YFSETQ. There are 14 residues in the CDR3. Trimming took 2 bases from V and 4 from J; bases not matched to a gene: 5. In DNA, the CDR3 is TGCGCCAGCAGCTTATTGACAGGGAGCACTGAAGCTTTCTTT. The encoded protein is CASSLLTGSTEAFF.

The gene calls are TRBV7-6 and TRBJ2-2; maybe TRBD1 (6 bases). V lost 3 bases to trimming and J lost 5 bases, with 16 bases between them. The CDR3 has 16 amino acids. Per germline, CDR1 SGHVS and CDR2 FNYEAQ. The CDR3 bases are TGTGCCAGCAGCTTCGGCAGGGGAGATGGGACCGGGGAGCTGTTTTTT. It specifies CASSFGRGDGTGELFF.

V is TRBV5-5 and J is TRBJ2-5; D is possibly TRBD2 (5 bases). Trimming stripped 2 bases from V and 5 bases from J, with 13 bases between. CDR3 length equals 14 residues. Germline V CDR1 and CDR2: SGHKS, YYEKEE (reference sequence). The CDR3 region is CASSFVVSEETQYF. CDR3 nucleotide sequence: TGTGCCAGCAGCTTCGTTGTTAGCGAGGAGACCCAGTACTTC.

This chain connects TRBV11-3 to TRBJ2-5; 7 bases map to TRBD1. From germline, CDR1 is SGHNT and CDR2 YENEEA. Trimming cost V 5 bases and J 5 bases; bases outside gene matches: 8. The CDR3 spans 14 residues. CDR3 DNA: TGTGCCAGCAGCCCGGGAACAGGGGTGGAGACCCAGTACTTC. Translated, it gives CASSPGTGVETQYF.

This clone was counted only a few times. V is TRBV5-3 and J is TRBJ1-2; tentative D call: TRBD1 (5 bases). TRBV5-3 is marked as an open reading frame, function uncertain. Trimming shortened V by 0 bases and J by 4 bases, and 7 bases separated the two germline ends. The CDR3 runs to 13 residues. Written as DNA, the CDR3 is TGTGCCAGAAGCTTGGCCGACAGCTATGGCTACACCTTC. Residues: CARSLADSYGYTF.

The chain is built from TRBV7-2 and TRBJ1-5; D is ambiguous. Trimming removed 1 base from V and 3 bases from J, with 10 bases in between. The CDR3 totals 15 residues. Looked up from germline, CDR1 is SGHTA and CDR2 is FQGNSA. This CDR3 reads CASSLVSQSNQPQHF. The CDR3 nucleotides read TGTGCCAGCAGCTTAGTAAGCCAGTCCAATCAGCCCCAGCATTTT.

V is TRBV6-1 and J is TRBJ1-1; D possibly corresponds to TRBD1 (6 bases). Trimming removed 6 bases from V and 8 bases from J, with 16 bases in between. The CDR3 spans 13 residues. The germline V gene has CDR1 MNHNS and CDR2 SASEGT. CDR3: CASSERQVGEAFF. For the CDR3, the DNA is TGTGCCAGCAGCGAAAGACAGGTGGGAGAAGCTTTCTTT.

The V gene is TRBV18, the J gene TRBJ1-4; D is unclear. The V gene lost 3 bases and the J gene lost 5 bases, with 7 bases spanning the gap. CDR3 size: 13 residues. The germline V gene encodes CDR1 KGHSH and CDR2 LQKENI. The CDR3: CASSPRQNEKLFF. CDR3 nucleotide sequence: TGTGCCAGCTCACCCCGGCAGAATGAAAAACTGTTTTTT.

V is TRBV7-3 and J is TRBJ2-7; the D gene is possibly TRBD1 (5 bases). This CDR3 has 14 amino acids. The germline gives CDR1 SGHTA, CDR2 FQGTGA. With 2 bases removed from V and 2 bases from J, the gap between germline ends came to 10 bases. The CDR3 loop is CASSLGVGAYEQYF. The CDR3 DNA reads as TGTGCCAGCAGCTTAGGTGTAGGGGCCTACGAGCAGTACTTC. The variable domain in full, completed from reference TRBV7-3 and TRBJ2-7, reads GAGVSQTPSNKVTEKGKYVELRCDPISGHTALYWYRQSLGQGPEFLIYFQGTGAADDSGLPNDRFFAVRPEGSVSTLKIQRTERGDSAVYLCASSLGVGAYEQYFGPGTRLTVT.

V and J are TRBV7-8 and TRBJ1-3; perhaps TRBD1 as D (5 bases). V was trimmed by 6 bases and J by 4 bases, leaving 16 bases between them. CDR3 size: 15 residues. Per germline, CDR1 SGHVS and CDR2 FQNEAQ. CDR3 DNA sequence: TGTGCCAGCAGATGGGGACCTTCAGCGGGAAACACCATATATTTT. Protein: CASRWGPSAGNTIYF.